Each of the 13 T cell receptor beta chains below was sequenced from the same sample in a study of identical twins (dated by TCRdb to the mid-2010s). The library was prepared using 5' RACE. Instrument used: Illumina HiSeq 2000. TCRdb reprocessing: public reads trimmed at Q25 with fastp, clones called with MiXCR, in-frame beta chains kept. Each record represents a unique CDR3 protein, reported with the most common genes and DNA among its rows. The sample records some 1,600,000 distinct CDR3 sequences, about 31% of which are singletons. The biggest ten clones account for more than 0.25% of the sample. Sample: cord blood. Source of these receptors: a newborn girl in good health.

In its sample, this clonotype was seen a few times. This chain connects TRBV20-1 to TRBJ2-5; 13 positions agree with TRBD2. Germline CDR1 is DFQATT and CDR2 is SNEGSKA (reference sequence). The length of the CDR3 is 15 residues. Unmatched junction bases numbered 7, after V lost 2 bases and J lost 7 bases. The CDR3 coding sequence is TGCAGTGCTAGACGCGGACTAGCGGGGGCCTTGACCCAGTACTTC. The encoded protein is CSARRGLAGALTQYF.

Ten or more counts support this clonotype. The chain uses TRBV6-1 and TRBJ1-2, with 10 bases aligning to TRBD1. With 5 bases clipped from V and 6 bases from J, the junction kept 3 bases outside the gene matches. CDR3 length: 13 residues. CDR1 and CDR2 (germline): MNHNS, SASEGT. CDR3 in DNA: TGTGCCAGCAGTTGGGACAGGGGAGATGGCTACACCTTC. Translation: CASSWDRGDGYTF.

V is TRBV20-1 and J is TRBJ1-2, with 8 bases aligning to TRBD1. In germline, CDR1 is DFQATT, CDR2 SNEGSKA (reference sequence). The CDR3 consists of 15 residues. V lost 6 bases, J lost 2 bases, and 11 bases stayed unmatched. This chain's CDR3 is CSALIRTGPNYGYTF. CDR3 bases: TGCAGTGCCCTCATTAGGACAGGGCCCAACTATGGCTACACCTTC.

This clonotype occurred a few times. The CDR3: CASSVIPTGSSPLHF. CDR3 in DNA: TGCGCCAGCAGCGTTATCCCCACTGGGAGTTCACCCCTCCACTTT. The chain joins TRBV4-1 to TRBJ1-6; D uncertain. CDR1 is MGHRA, CDR2 YSYEKL, per germline. CDR3 length: 15 residues. Trimming removed 5 bases from V and 9 bases from J, with 17 bases in between.

This clonotype was seen a handful of times. The chain has TRBV20-1 and TRBJ1-6; maybe TRBD1 (5 bases). This CDR3 is built from 11 residues. Germline assignment: CDR1 DFQATT and CDR2 SNEGSKA (reference sequence). This CDR3 reads CRGGNESPLHF. CDR3 in DNA: TGCAGGGGGGGGAACGAATCACCCCTCCACTTT.

This clonotype appeared a few times. The V and J genes are TRBV4-1 and TRBJ2-7, with TRBD2 identical over 9 bases. Per the germline V gene, CDR1 is MGHRA and CDR2 is YSYEKL. CDR3 size: 17 residues. The trim removed 0 bases at V and 0 bases at J, leaving 6 bases unmatched. In DNA, the CDR3 is TGCGCCAGCAGCCAAGACTGGGCTAGCGGGATCTCCTACGAGCAGTACTTC. Translated, it gives CASSQDWASGISYEQYF.

With regard to this clonotype: Given a much more abundant clone one base away, this may be a read error. The CDR3 DNA follows: TGCAGTGCCACGGACAGGTACTATAGCTACACCTTC. It specifies CSATDRYYSYTF. The chain couples TRBV20-1 to TRBJ1-2; 7 nucleotides align to TRBD1. CDR1 and CDR2 (germline): DFQATT, SNEGSKA (reference sequence). CDR3 length: 12 residues.

Here the CDR3 reads CSARPTDRAVNTEAFF. Here the CDR3 DNA reads TGCAGTGCTCGCCCCACGGACAGGGCGGTTAACACTGAAGCTTTCTTT. The chain links TRBV20-1 to TRBJ1-1; 8 nucleotides align to TRBD1. The length of the CDR3 is 16 residues. CDR1 is DFQATT and CDR2 is SNEGSKA in the germline V gene (reference sequence). With V trimmed by 5 bases and J by 2 bases, 13 bases remained unmatched.

This clonotype was seen only a few times. The J gene is TRBJ2-2, the V gene TRBV12-3 or TRBV12-4; a possible D gene is TRBD2 (5 bases). CDR3 length: 13 residues. V was trimmed by 5 bases and J by 7 bases, leaving 11 bases between them. The CDR3 protein is CASSARVNGELFF. The CDR3 bases are TGTGCCAGCAGTGCGCGGGTTAACGGGGAGCTGTTTTTT.

This clonotype was seen a few times. CDR3 region: CASSPNSGGSYNEQFF. The CDR3 coding sequence is TGTGCCAGCAGCCCCAATAGCGGGGGGTCCTACAATGAGCAGTTCTTC. V is TRBV7-9 and J is TRBJ2-1, with 10 nucleotides matching TRBD2. After removal of 5 bases from V and 1 base from J, the junction contained 5 bases not matched to a gene. The CDR3 covers 16 residues. CDR1 and CDR2 from the germline V gene are SEHNR and FQNEAQ (reference sequence).

There are a few counts of this clonotype. This rearrangement joins TRBV6-5 to TRBJ2-3; no reliable D call. Germline assignment: CDR1 MNHEY and CDR2 SVGAGI. This CDR3 is 13 amino acids long. With 6 bases removed from V and 2 bases from J, the gap between germline ends came to 9 bases. As DNA, the CDR3 is TGTGCCAGCAGGTACCGTGCCACAGATACGCAGTATTTT. Encoded protein: CASRYRATDTQYF.

This clonotype was found a few times. V usage is TRBV4-1 and J usage is TRBJ1-5; TRBD1 aligns across 9 bases. This CDR3 contains 14 residues. The trim removed 5 bases at V and 7 bases at J, leaving 6 bases unmatched. Germline V gene lookup returns CDR1 MGHRA and CDR2 YSYEKL. The DNA of the CDR3 is TGCGCCAGCAGCTCCGGGACAGGGAGACAGCCCCAGCATTTT. It encodes CASSSGTGRQPQHF.

This clonotype was picked up a small number of times. The rearrangement uses TRBV3-1 and TRBJ2-2; no definite D call. Germline V gene data show CDR1 as LGHDT and CDR2 as YNNKEL (reference sequence). This CDR3 contains 14 residues. V was pared by 1 base and J by 1 base, with 4 bases between. CDR3 amino acids: CASSQAQNTGELFF. The CDR3 nucleotides read TGTGCCAGCAGCCAAGCACAGAACACCGGGGAGCTGTTTTTT.